This TCR beta chain was captured by sequencing in a study of neurological immune-mediated disorders. Study-level results: Expanded clones shared no identical CDR3 amino acid sequences across subjects, which suggested private TCR-beta repertoires in all groups. According to phylogenetic grouping, one related-CDR3 cluster, a possible signature, contained the repertoires of 18 of 34 multiple sclerosis patients.

This clonotype was found many times. The target antigen is unknown. Using its own MiXCR run on the 5' RACE reads, TCRdb lists one record per CDR3 protein. The data hold about 55,000 distinct CDR3 sequences, with roughly 4.4% observed a single time. The sequence was collected from a man between 45 and 60 years old with multiple sclerosis. Material: PBMCs.

For the CDR3, the DNA is TGTGCCAGCAGCGTTGGACTAGCGGGAGTTTACAATGAGCAGTTCTTC. It encodes CASSVGLAGVYNEQFF. V gene TRBV9 combines with J gene TRBJ2-1; 13 bases are shared with TRBD2. The CDR3 loop spans 16 amino acids. CDR1 is SGDLS, CDR2 YYNGEE, per germline. V trimming: 2 bases; J trimming: 4 bases; junction bases outside the gene matches: 3.